This T cell receptor (beta chain) was identified in a study of Ad26.COV2.S vaccination and SARS-CoV-2 variants (dated by TCRdb to about 2021). Regarding the study in general: Donors in the vaccine arm were drawn from COV1001, a multicentre, randomized, double-blind, placebo-controlled phase I-IIa trial testing Ad26.COV2.S in healthy adults. Dosing of Ad26.COV2.S was intramuscular, at either 5x10^10 or 1x10^11 viral particles, delivered as one shot or as two shots spaced 56 days apart. TCRbeta repertoire sequencing was used to assess the specificity and breadth of SARS-CoV-2-reactive T cell receptors after Ad26.COV2.S vaccination. A total of 32 samples were included in the TCR-sequenced set, comprising roughly 20 Ad26.COV2.S vaccine recipients, 5 placebo recipients and 8 SARS-CoV-2 convalescent individuals. Participants in the trial were split at random into five groups of five each, receiving low-dose or high-dose Ad26.COV2.S once or twice, or else placebo on both occasions. Throughout the experiments and outcome assessment, investigators stayed blinded to trial group allocation.

TCRbeta CDR3 regions were sequenced with the immunoSEQ Assay. After extraction, genomic DNA underwent amplification by bias-controlled multiplex PCR, followed by high-throughput sequencing. In the authors' own workflow: To quantify the absolute abundance of every unique TCRbeta CDR3 region, sequences were collapsed and filtered. T cell fraction was estimated by normalizing TCRbeta template counts to usable DNA, with usable DNA measured through amplification of reference genes found in all nucleated cells. Repertoire TCRs were annotated as SARS-CoV-2-specific by exact matching of V gene, CDR3 amino acid sequence and J gene to a known reactive TCR set. MIRA supplied the reference SARS-CoV-2 TCR set, which was filtered for enrichment in COVID-19-positive ImmuneCODE repertoires so that public or cross-reactive TCRs were removed. Based on the MIRA antigens, annotated TCRs were further analysed at the level of specific ORF or position within ORF. Breadth was defined as annotated unique rearrangements over total unique productive rearrangements; depth was the summed frequency of those rearrangements. TCR breadth was compared between groups using two-sided Wilcoxon rank-sum tests. The table comes from immuneACCESS by way of TCRdb, which keeps in-frame sequences with V and J called. Part of the clones is missing from these tables; in studies checked, under half for an unresolved V gene and the rest for unknown reasons. The V and J calls and clone size were taken over from that table, and D and trimming were inferred from the DNA. A total of about 280,000 clones appear in this sample, around 87% of them only once. The leading ten clones occupy about 3.5% of the sample.

Results and caveats for the whole study, not just this receptor: Higher spike-specific TCR breadth was observed in Ad26.COV2.S recipients than in placebo recipients (P = 0.0014). The study lacked the statistical power to compare responses across vaccine doses or regimens. Substantial breadth of spike-specific CD8+ and CD4+ T cell responses was reported after vaccination. The authors noted that the TCR breadth and depth analyses may have underestimated total T cell responses. Comparable non-spike TCR breadth was observed between vaccine and placebo recipients, consistent with only spike being contained in the vaccine.

CDR1 and CDR2 are read off the germline V gene (reference sequence) as LNHNV and YYDKDF. The V end gives up 3 bases and the J end 2 bases, leaving 3 bases in the junction not matched to a gene. CDR3 length: 15 amino acids, cysteine to phenylalanine. The entry retains the CDR3 DNA only, 45 bases that are in frame from base 1. Per the publication, the treatment or condition label means: some 20 received Ad26.COV2.S at low or high dose, single or two shots; about five received placebo; per-sample allocation not given. For vaccine and placebo recipients, repertoires were sequenced using samples collected on day 63 after the first injection. In Cohort 1b, about two dozen adults aged 18-55 years were enrolled at a single site in Boston, USA, between 29 July and 7 August 2020. Ad26.COV2.S was a replication-incompetent adenovirus type 26 vector expressing a prefusion-stabilized SARS-CoV-2 spike protein from the original Wuhan strain.

Concerning this clone: There is no known antigen for this receptor. Base qualities are not provided; no much larger clone lies one nucleotide away.

Rearrangement joined TRBV15 to TRBJ1-3, with TRBD1 matching 8 junction bases. This sample comprised peripheral blood, obtained in a trial of Ad26.COV2.S vaccine versus placebo. The source of this sequence is a person aged 18-65 years who received the Ad26.COV2.S COVID-19 vaccine or a placebo. The CDR3 in this case is CATSSEDRAGNTIYF. Read as DNA, the sequence is TGTGCCACCAGCAGCGAGGACAGGGCTGGAAACACCATATATTTT.